The 17 T cell receptor beta chains below come from one sample, sequenced in a study of patients and donors after allogeneic stem cell transplantation. Via MiXCR, TCRdb re-called the RT-PCR reads, giving one row per CDR3 protein. This sample has 30,000 to 40,000 distinct CDR3 sequences, with around 40% found just once. Source material: blood, either unsorted or a sorted T cell fraction (not recorded which). The receptors come from a human donor who was either an allogeneic HSCT recipient or a stem cell or donor lymphocyte infusion donor (not recorded which). It is not recorded whose cells these are; they may come from a transplant donor.

This clonotype was seen only a few times. The chain uses TRBV5-6 and TRBJ1-5; D possibly corresponds to TRBD1 (6 bases). This CDR3 comprises 15 residues. CDR1 and CDR2 (germline): SGHDT, YYEEEE. Trimming removed 0 bases from V and 6 bases from J, with 13 bases in between. Here the CDR3 DNA reads TGTGCCAGCAGCTTGGACGGCAGGGGCGGTCAGCCCCAGCATTTT. This translates into CASSLDGRGGQPQHF. The full variable domain, its missing parts supplied by reference TRBV5-6 and TRBJ1-5, is DAGVTQSPTHLIKTRGQQVTLRCSPKSGHDTVSWYQQALGQGPQFIFQYYEEEERQRGNFPDRFSGHQFPNYSSELNVNALLLGDSALYLCASSLDGRGGQPQHFGDGTRLSIL.

The chain employs TRBV18 and TRBJ1-2; TRBD1 aligns across 7 bases. The CDR3 totals 16 residues. V shed 5 bases and J 2 bases; nucleotides not matched to a gene: 11. Germline V gene data show CDR1 as KGHSH and CDR2 as LQKENI. This CDR3 is CASSERDSRRNYGYTF. The CDR3 bases are TGTGCCAGCTCAGAGAGGGACAGCCGGAGGAACTATGGCTACACCTTC.

The rearrangement uses TRBV7-8 and TRBJ1-6, with D uncertain. Trimming left V 2 bases short and J 9 bases short, with 5 bases between. CDR3 length: 12 residues. Germline CDR1 and CDR2: SGHVS and FQNEAQ. DNA for the CDR3: TGTGCCAGCAGCTTAAATGGTTCACCCCTCCACTTT. Translation gives CASSLNGSPLHF. Full variable domain (outside the CDR3, taken from reference TRBV7-8 and TRBJ1-6): GAGVSQSPRYKVAKRGQDVALRCDPISGHVSLFWYQQALGQGPEFLTYFQNEAQLDKSGLPSDRFFAERPEGSVSTLKIQRTQQEDSAVYLCASSLNGSPLHFGNGTRLTVT.

This clonotype was detected a few times. The J gene is TRBJ1-2, the V gene TRBV12-3 or TRBV12-4; D not resolved. This CDR3 region has 15 residues. Trimming left V 1 base short and J 0 bases short, with 9 bases between. CDR3 loop: CASSLGSGANYGYTF. DNA for the CDR3: TGTGCCAGCAGTTTAGGTTCAGGAGCTAACTATGGCTACACCTTC.

The chain recombines TRBV7-2 with TRBJ1-2; 8 nucleotides align to TRBD1. CDR3 length equals 13 residues. Trimming removed 6 bases from V and 4 bases from J; junction bases left unmatched: 4. Germline loops: CDR1 SGHTA, CDR2 FQGNSA. The CDR3, as DNA: TGTGCCAGCAGTTGGGACAGGATCTATGGCTACACCTTC. It yields the protein CASSWDRIYGYTF.

The table lists this clonotype with a few counts. The genes are TRBV4-3 and TRBJ1-6, with no clear D. The CDR3 length is 15 residues. In germline, CDR1 is LGHNA, CDR2 YSLEER. V was pared by 1 base and J by 9 bases, with 13 bases between. The CDR3 DNA follows: TGCGCCAGCAGCCAAGTAGACAAGGGCCGTTCACCCCTCCACTTT. Translating it yields CASSQVDKGRSPLHF.

The gene calls are TRBV4-2 and TRBJ2-1; D is possibly TRBD2 (6 bases). This CDR3 region has 17 residues. Trimming left V 4 bases short and J 2 bases short, with 18 bases between. CDR1 and CDR2 (germline): LGHNA, YNFKEQ. The CDR3 bases are TGTGCCAGCAGCCTACGAGGGGACTGGAGGGCCTACAATGAGCAGTTCTTC. Protein: CASSLRGDWRAYNEQFF.

The sample holds a few counts of this clonotype. V usage is TRBV7-2 and J usage is TRBJ1-2; D gene unclear. The CDR3 contains 13 residues. Germline CDR1 reads SGHTA; CDR2 reads FQGNSA. The V end lost 1 base, the J end lost 4 bases, and 7 bases lay between the germline ends. This chain's CDR3 is CASSLGEGYGYTF. CDR3 nucleotides: TGTGCCAGCAGCTTAGGTGAAGGCTATGGCTACACCTTC.

This clonotype was counted ten times or more. CDR3 in amino acids: CSARVSTSYNSPLHF. In DNA, the CDR3 is TGCAGTGCTAGAGTCTCAACCTCCTATAATTCACCCCTCCACTTT. The rearrangement uses TRBV20-1 and TRBJ1-6, with no clear D. This CDR3 is 15 amino acids long. Trimming took 1 base from V and 0 from J, leaving 7 bases between them. From germline, CDR1 is DFQATT and CDR2 SNEGSKA (reference sequence).

This clonotype was counted a few times. The chain combines TRBV12-3 or TRBV12-4 with TRBJ1-1, with a weak D call TRBD1 (6 bases). The V end lost 6 bases, the J end lost 1 base, and 12 bases lay between the germline ends. This CDR3 is built from 14 residues. The CDR3 DNA reads TGTGCCAGCAGCCCGGGGGCAGAGAACACTGAAGCTTTCTTT. It is translated as CASSPGAENTEAFF.

The chain has TRBV20-1 and TRBJ1-2, with unresolved D. CDR3 length: 12 residues. Germline CDR1 DFQATT, CDR2 SNEGSKA (reference sequence). The V end was cut by 0 bases, the J end by 8 bases, with 10 bases between. The CDR3 nucleotides read TGCAGTGCTAGAGATCTCTTGGGGGGCTACACCTTC. It yields the protein CSARDLLGGYTF.

The CDR3 here is CASSQVAGYDYNSPLHF. In DNA, the CDR3 is TGTGCCAGCAGCCAAGTTGCGGGATACGATTATAATTCACCCCTCCACTTT. V and J are TRBV14 and TRBJ1-6, with D uncertain. The length of the CDR3 is 17 residues. Looked up from germline, CDR1 is SGHDN and CDR2 is FVKESK. V lost 1 base and J lost 4, with 14 bases in between.

This clonotype was detected only a few times. J is TRBJ2-1 and V is TRBV5-6; perhaps TRBD1 as D (6 bases). CDR1 and CDR2 from the germline V gene are SGHDT and YYEEEE. Trimming pared 0 bases from V and 0 bases from J, leaving 19 bases between. CDR3 length: 19 residues. This CDR3 is CASSLVRGTWLGSYNEQFF. In DNA, the CDR3 is TGTGCCAGCAGCTTGGTCAGGGGAACTTGGCTGGGCTCCTACAATGAGCAGTTCTTC.

V gene TRBV6-2 or TRBV6-3 combines with J gene TRBJ2-2; the match to TRBD1 covers 7 bases. Germline assignment: CDR1 MNHEY and CDR2 SVGEGT. CDR3 size: 16 residues. J lost 0 bases, V lost 7 bases, and 8 bases had no gene match. The CDR3 DNA is TGTGCCAGCACCTCGGACAGGCTCGCGAACACCGGGGAGCTGTTTTTT. Residues: CASTSDRLANTGELFF.

This rearrangement joins TRBV4-3 to TRBJ1-1, with TRBD1 matching 9 bases. Germline V gives CDR1 LGHNA, CDR2 YSLEER. The CDR3 has 14 amino acids. The V gene end was trimmed by 2 bases and the J gene end by 9 bases; junction bases not matched to a gene: 7. The CDR3: CASSQRPGQGQAFF. The CDR3 DNA reads as TGCGCCAGCAGCCAAAGACCGGGACAGGGTCAAGCTTTCTTT.

The rearrangement uses TRBV24-1 and TRBJ2-2, with D hard to call. The germline V and J ends were trimmed by 1 base and 8 bases, with 13 bases remaining between them. The CDR3 extends over 15 amino acids. Germline CDR1 reads KGHDR; CDR2 reads SFDVKD. The CDR3 DNA reads as TGTGCCACCAGTGATTTAGCGCCCTGGGAAGGGGAGCTGTTTTTT. This sequence encodes CATSDLAPWEGELFF.

The V call is TRBV20-1, the J call TRBJ2-3; possibly TRBD1 or TRBD2 for D (6 bases each). The CDR3 sequence is 14 residues long. The germline gives CDR1 DFQATT, CDR2 SNEGSKA (reference sequence). With 0 bases removed from V and 6 bases from J, the gap between germline ends came to 13 bases. The CDR3 nucleotides read TGCAGTGCTAGAGACCCTCGGGGGCCTGATACGCAGTATTTT. Translating it yields CSARDPRGPDTQYF.